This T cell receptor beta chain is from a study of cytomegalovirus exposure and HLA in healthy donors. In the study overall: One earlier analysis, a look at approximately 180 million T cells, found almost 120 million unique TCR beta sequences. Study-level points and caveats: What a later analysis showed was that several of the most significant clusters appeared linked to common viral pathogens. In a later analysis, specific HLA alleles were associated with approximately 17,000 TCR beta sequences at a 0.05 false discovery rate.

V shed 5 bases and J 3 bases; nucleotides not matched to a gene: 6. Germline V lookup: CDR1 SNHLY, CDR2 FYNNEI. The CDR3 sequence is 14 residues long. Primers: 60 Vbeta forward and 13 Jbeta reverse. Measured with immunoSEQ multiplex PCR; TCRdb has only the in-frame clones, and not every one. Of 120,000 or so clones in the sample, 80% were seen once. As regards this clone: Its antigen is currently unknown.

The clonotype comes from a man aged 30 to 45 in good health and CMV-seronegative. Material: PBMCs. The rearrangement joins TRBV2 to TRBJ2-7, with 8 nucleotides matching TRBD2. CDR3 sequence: CASSQGRGVYEQYF. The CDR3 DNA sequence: TGTGCCAGCAGTCAGGGGCGGGGGGTCTACGAGCAGTACTTC.